This T cell receptor beta chain was identified during a study of control samples from healthy donors and cancer patients. Germline-derived CDR1 and CDR2 are LNHNV and YYDKDF (reference sequence). The germline V and J ends were trimmed by 1 base and 4 bases, with 11 bases remaining between them. The CDR3 spans 16 residues. The assay was immunoSEQ multiplex PCR, and TCRdb's table has in-frame clones only and misses some. The sample lists 65,000 to 90,000 clones, roughly 89% occurring once. The specimen sequenced was PBMCs. The chain employs TRBV15 and TRBJ1-6; no reliable D call. The receptor was isolated from a woman aged 45-65 years with colorectal cancer. CDR3 coding DNA: TGTGCCACCAGCAGAGGGACGGGTCGGTATAATTCACCCCTCCACTTT. It is translated as CATSRGTGRYNSPLHF.